This T cell receptor beta chain emerged from a study of T cells in Graves' hyperthyroidism and ophthalmopathy. This CDR3 spans 15 amino acids. Per germline, CDR1 DFQATT and CDR2 SNEGSKA (reference sequence). The ends were cut back, 0 bases at V and 0 bases at J, with 11 bases in the middle. This clonotype turned up a few times. Template material for amplifying TCR beta CDR3 regions consisted of RNA transcripts. The HTBI primer set drove a first-round RT-PCR of the TCR CDR3. TCRdb recomputed calls from the multiplex PCR reads with MiXCR, one row per CDR3 protein. This table has approximately 610,000 distinct CDR3 sequences, 15% to 20% appearing once.

The chain recombines TRBV20-1 with TRBJ1-1; D gene unclear. Source material: blood. This clonotype was sampled from a woman aged 18-35 years with Graves' hyperthyroidism. This CDR3 is CSARDSGSLNTEAFF. The CDR3 bases are TGCAGTGCTAGAGACTCGGGTTCCCTGAACACTGAAGCTTTCTTT.